Below, 29 T cell receptor beta chains from the same sample are listed, as sequenced in a study of blood T cell repertoires in COVID-19. Clones were read by immunoSEQ multiplex PCR, and TCRdb kept only the in-frame ones, dropping some. The data hold hundreds of thousands of clones, with 90% observed a single time. The sample taken for sequencing was PBMCs or T cells enriched from blood (not recorded which). These receptors originate from a man aged 60-69 years who had recovered from COVID-19.

The CDR3: CASSYSYRTGAYEQYF. CDR3 nucleotide sequence: TGTGCCAGCAGTTACTCGTACCGGACAGGGGCCTACGAGCAGTACTTC. The V gene is TRBV6-5, the J gene TRBJ2-7; the match to TRBD1 covers 9 bases. The CDR3 length is 16 residues. Trimming took 0 bases from V and 2 from J; bases not matched to a gene: 5. Germline V CDR1 and CDR2: MNHEY, SVGAGI.

The J gene is TRBJ2-5, the V gene TRBV5-1; 16 nucleotides agree with TRBD2. Germline-derived CDR1 and CDR2 are SGHRS and YFSETQ. The CDR3 sequence is 15 residues long. The J segment lost 8 bases and the V segment lost 4 bases, leaving 5 bases of the junction unmatched. CDR3 amino acids: CASSGGTSGGETQYF. CDR3 in DNA: TGCGCCAGCAGCGGAGGGACTAGCGGGGGGGAAACCCAGTACTTC.

The chain has TRBV19 and TRBJ1-1; TRBD1 aligns across 8 bases. The CDR3 has 14 residues. V lost 4 bases and J lost 1; bases outside the gene matches: 2. Per germline, CDR1 LNHDA and CDR2 SQIVND (reference sequence). The CDR3 sequence is CASSTDRENTEAFF. The CDR3 nucleotides read TGTGCCAGTAGTACGGACAGGGAGAACACTGAAGCTTTCTTT.

The V call is TRBV10-3, the J call TRBJ2-1, with 9 bases matching TRBD2. Germline CDR1 and CDR2: ENHRY and SYGVKD. J was trimmed by 3 bases and V by 3 bases; bases with no gene match: 3. CDR3 size: 15 residues. The chain's CDR3 is CAISDLAGNYNEQFF. Written as DNA, the CDR3 is TGTGCCATCAGTGATCTAGCGGGGAACTACAATGAGCAGTTCTTC.

This chain uses TRBV12-3 or TRBV12-4 with TRBJ1-3; TRBD1 is a possible D gene (6 bases). Trimming pared 5 bases from V and 6 bases from J, leaving 11 bases between. The CDR3 loop spans 13 amino acids. The CDR3 DNA reads as TGTGCCAGCAGTACAGGGCGTCAAAACACCATATATTTT. Its protein is CASSTGRQNTIYF.

V usage is TRBV18 and J usage is TRBJ2-2, with TRBD2 matching 9 bases. Germline loops: CDR1 KGHSH, CDR2 LQKENI. V lost 3 bases and J lost 1; bases outside the gene matches: 0. The CDR3 is 15 amino acids. The CDR3 DNA follows: TGTGCCAGCTCACCTAGCGGGGGGAACACCGGGGAGCTGTTTTTT. As protein: CASSPSGGNTGELFF.

The chain is built from TRBV2 and TRBJ1-1; a weak D match, TRBD1 (5 bases). CDR1 is SNHLY, CDR2 FYNNEI, per germline. CDR3 length: 13 residues. Between the trimmed V and J ends, which lost 5 bases and 4 bases, there was a span of 11 bases. The CDR3 region is CASSTGLGTEAFF. In DNA form, the CDR3 reads TGTGCCAGCAGTACGGGACTAGGCACTGAAGCTTTCTTT.

V usage is TRBV2 and J usage is TRBJ1-3, with TRBD1 identical over 7 bases. This CDR3 is 15 amino acids long. After removal of 6 bases from V and 0 bases from J, the junction contained 5 bases not matched to a gene. The germline CDR1 and CDR2 sequences are SNHLY and FYNNEI. The CDR3 coding sequence is TGTGCCAGCAGGCACAGGGGTGACTCTGGAAACACCATATATTTT. Protein sequence: CASRHRGDSGNTIYF.

The rearrangement links TRBV25-1 to TRBJ1-1; 7 bases fit TRBD1. In germline, CDR1 is MGHDK, CDR2 SYGVNS. V dropped 4 bases and J dropped 3; count of bases not matched to a gene: 2. This CDR3 has 13 amino acids. This CDR3 is CASSVGTDTEAFF. Here the CDR3 DNA reads TGTGCCAGCAGTGTGGGGACAGACACTGAAGCTTTCTTT. Looking up the rest from reference TRBV25-1 and TRBJ1-1 gives the full variable domain: EADIYQTPRYLVIGTGKKITLECSQTMGHDKMYWYQQDPGMELHLIHYSYGVNSTEKGDLSSESTVSRIRTEHFPLTLESARPSHTSQYLCASSVGTDTEAFFGQGTRLTVV.

This chain's CDR3 is CASSPRQERGEQFF. The CDR3, as DNA: TGTGCCAGCAGTCCCAGACAGGAACGAGGTGAGCAGTTCTTC. The rearrangement links TRBV6-5 to TRBJ2-1, with a tentative D call TRBD1 (6 bases). This CDR3 is 14 amino acids long. The V end was cut by 5 bases, the J end by 9 bases, with 17 bases between. Looked up from germline, CDR1 is MNHEY and CDR2 is SVGAGI.

The chain uses TRBV6-5 and TRBJ1-5; the D gene is possibly TRBD1 (5 bases). The CDR3 loop spans 13 amino acids. Trimming took off 6 bases at V and 5 bases at J, with 11 bases between the two ends. The germline V gene encodes CDR1 MNHEY and CDR2 SVGAGI. CDR3 bases: TGTGCCAGCAGGTTACAGGTAGATCAGCCCCAGCATTTT. This translates into CASRLQVDQPQHF.

The V gene is TRBV4-3, the J gene TRBJ2-1, with 14 bases matching TRBD2. The trim removed 5 bases at V and 10 bases at J, leaving 10 bases unmatched. Germline loops: CDR1 LGHNA, CDR2 YSLEER. This CDR3 spans 16 amino acids. This chain's CDR3 is CASSGSWTSGGREQFF. The CDR3 nucleotides are TGCGCCAGCAGCGGATCCTGGACTAGCGGGGGGAGAGAGCAGTTCTTC.

The rearrangement joins TRBV7-9 to TRBJ1-4; no definite D call. This CDR3 has 16 amino acids. Per germline, CDR1 SEHNR and CDR2 FQNEAQ (reference sequence). The ends were cut back, 4 bases at V and 8 bases at J, with 20 bases in the middle. The CDR3 sequence is CASSSREGISGEKLFF. CDR3 DNA sequence: TGTGCCAGCAGCTCCCGAGAAGGCATCTCCGGGGAAAAACTGTTTTTT.

The chain is built from TRBV2 and TRBJ1-4, with D possibly being TRBD1 (6 bases). The CDR3 length is 16 residues. Germline CDR1 is SNHLY and CDR2 is FYNNEI. Between the trimmed V and J ends, which lost 6 bases and 8 bases, there was a span of 22 bases. The CDR3 DNA reads as TGTGCCAGCAGCTCCCGGACAGACAGGTCTCGCGAAAAACTGTTTTTT. Residues: CASSSRTDRSREKLFF.

The chain employs TRBV2 and TRBJ2-5; TRBD1 matches 7 bases. Germline V gene lookup returns CDR1 SNHLY and CDR2 FYNNEI. This CDR3 region has 12 residues. V shed 11 bases, J shed 4 bases, and the junction held 7 bases outside the gene matches. In DNA form, the CDR3 reads TGTGCCGGGAAGGGGGCTTTAGAGACCCAGTACTTC. As protein: CAGKGALETQYF.

This sequence joins TRBV5-1 and TRBJ2-5, with 7 bases lining up with TRBD1. V lost 5 bases, J lost 4 bases, and 5 bases stayed unmatched. The CDR3 consists of 13 residues. Germline V CDR1 and CDR2: SGHRS, YFSETQ. CDR3 sequence (DNA): TGCGCCAGCAGACGGACAGGACGAGAGACCCAGTACTTC. This sequence encodes CASRRTGRETQYF.

The gene calls are TRBV5-6 and TRBJ2-7, with TRBD2 identical over 8 bases. The V gene's germline CDR1 is SGHDT and CDR2 YYEEEE. The CDR3 runs 14 residues. After removal of 1 base from V and 5 bases from J, the junction contained 5 bases not matched to a gene. The CDR3 spells CASSLRGGSNEQYF. In nucleotides, the CDR3 is TGTGCCAGCAGCTTGCGGGGGGGAAGCAACGAGCAGTACTTC.

The chain carries TRBV6-5 and TRBJ1-5; 9 bases match TRBD1. Germline V CDR1 and CDR2: MNHEY, SVGAGI. The ends lost 6 bases at V and 6 bases at J; junction bases unmatched: 9. The length of the CDR3 is 15 residues. The DNA of the CDR3 is TGTGCCAGCAGACAACAGGGGGCGCGAGGTCAGCCCCAGCATTTT. It is translated as CASRQQGARGQPQHF.

This clone was picked up a small number of times. The chain combines TRBV4-1 with TRBJ2-1, with 8 bases fitting TRBD2. The CDR3 runs 16 residues. The trim removed 1 base at V and 2 bases at J, leaving 4 bases unmatched. CDR1 and CDR2 from the germline V gene are MGHRA and YSYEKL. CDR3 residues: CASSQGERETYNEQFF. The CDR3 bases are TGCGCCAGCAGCCAAGGGGAGCGGGAGACCTACAATGAGCAGTTCTTC.

This clone was seen once. The rearrangement links TRBV2 to TRBJ1-1, with a tentative D call TRBD1 (6 bases). V lost 6 bases and J 10 bases, leaving 21 bases between the germline ends. This CDR3 region has 14 residues. In germline, CDR1 is SNHLY, CDR2 FYNNEI. This chain's CDR3 is CASRRDGGAGLAFF. In DNA, the CDR3 is TGTGCCAGCAGACGGGACGGGGGGGCAGGGCTAGCTTTCTTT. The full variable domain, its missing parts supplied by reference TRBV2 and TRBJ1-1, is EPEVTQTPSHQVTQMGQEVILRCVPISNHLYFYWYRQILGQKVEFLVSFYNNEISEKSEIFDDQFSVERPDGSNFTLKIRSTKLEDSAMYFCASRRDGGAGLAFFGQGTRLTVV.

V and J are TRBV9 and TRBJ1-2, with a possible D match to TRBD1 (6 bases). CDR3 size: 13 residues. V was clipped by 4 bases and J by 10 bases, with 17 bases between them. Germline V lookup: CDR1 SGDLS, CDR2 YYNGEE. CDR3: CASSPRLQGVYTF. In DNA, the CDR3 is TGTGCCAGCAGCCCCAGGTTACAGGGAGTCTACACCTTC.

CDR3 DNA: TGTGCCAGCAGTGGCCTACTGGCGGATTCACCCCTCCACTTT. Its translation is CASSGLLADSPLHF. The V gene is TRBV6-6, the J gene TRBJ1-6; D gene ambiguous. Per germline, CDR1 MNHNY and CDR2 SVGAGI (reference sequence). This CDR3 has 14 residues. The V end lost 5 bases, the J end lost 8 bases, and 13 bases lay between the germline ends.

The chain links TRBV19 to TRBJ1-2; TRBD1 matches 8 bases. The CDR3 is 13 residues long. V lost 10 bases, J lost 7 bases, and 11 bases stayed unmatched. Germline V gene lookup returns CDR1 LNHDA and CDR2 SQIVND (reference sequence). In DNA, the CDR3 is TGTGCCACCCGAACAGGGGGGCCCCCTGGCTACACCTTC. Encoded protein: CATRTGGPPGYTF. The full variable domain, with the rest looked up from reference TRBV19 and TRBJ1-2, is DGGITQSPKYLFRKEGQNVTLSCEQNLNHDAMYWYRQDPGQGLRLIYYSQIVNDFQKGDIAEGYSVSREKKESFPLTVTSAQKNPTAFYLCATRTGGPPGYTFGSGTRLTVV.

This clone was recorded only once. The chain combines TRBV11-2 with TRBJ1-3; TRBD1 is a possible D gene (6 bases). The germline V and J ends were trimmed by 0 bases and 1 base, with 7 bases remaining between them. Germline-derived CDR1 and CDR2 are SGHAT and FQNNGV. The CDR3 is 15 residues long. CDR3 residues: CASSLDGTSGNTIYF. For the CDR3, the DNA is TGTGCCAGCAGCTTAGATGGGACATCTGGAAACACCATATATTTT. The whole variable domain, filled in from reference TRBV11-2 and TRBJ1-3, reads EAGVAQSPRYKIIEKRQSVAFWCNPISGHATLYWYQQILGQGPKLLIQFQNNGVVDDSQLPKDRFSAERLKGVDSTLKIQPAKLEDSAVYLCASSLDGTSGNTIYFGEGSWLTVV.

The chain's CDR3 is CASSLQGLAGNTGELFF. The CDR3 nucleotides are TGTGCCAGCAGTCTCCAAGGACTAGCAGGAAACACCGGGGAGCTGTTTTTT. V and J are TRBV25-1 and TRBJ2-2; 8 bases align to TRBD2. This CDR3 is 17 amino acids long. V was pared by 5 bases and J by 2 bases, with 10 bases of the junction left unmatched. CDR1 and CDR2 from the germline V gene are MGHDK and SYGVNS.

Worth noting for this clone: In the same sample, other DNA sequences code for this CDR3. The V call is TRBV7-9, the J call TRBJ1-5; 7 nucleotides align to TRBD1. Germline V gene data show CDR1 as SEHNR and CDR2 as FQNEAQ (reference sequence). After removal of 5 bases from V and 2 bases from J, the junction contained 6 bases not matched to a gene. The CDR3 covers 15 residues. The CDR3 bases are TGTGCCAGCAGCCCAGGGGGATTCGGCAATCAGCCCCAGCATTTT. Protein sequence: CASSPGGFGNQPQHF.

V usage is TRBV12-3 or TRBV12-4 and J usage is TRBJ1-1; no firm D call. The CDR3 spans 11 residues. Deletions cut 8 bases from V and 0 bases from J, with 4 bases between. The CDR3 region has the DNA TGTGCCAGCCTAGTGAACACTGAAGCTTTCTTT. Amino acids: CASLVNTEAFF.

The chain recombines TRBV9 with TRBJ2-3, with D unresolved. Looked up from germline, CDR1 is SGDLS and CDR2 is YYNGEE. CDR3 length: 16 amino acids. V was cut by 0 bases and J by 0 bases, with 11 bases left in between. The CDR3 region has the DNA TGTGCCAGCAGCGTAGACGCACAGTCAAGCACAGATACGCAGTATTTT. This sequence encodes CASSVDAQSSTDTQYF.

The J gene is TRBJ1-4, the V gene TRBV4-1, with D unclear. Between the trimmed V and J ends, which lost 1 base and 3 bases, there was a span of 12 bases. The CDR3 length is 16 residues. The germline V gene encodes CDR1 MGHRA and CDR2 YSYEKL. This chain's CDR3 is CASSQASPGPNEKLFF. The CDR3 DNA is TGCGCCAGCAGCCAAGCTTCTCCAGGTCCTAATGAAAAACTGTTTTTT.